A single TCR beta chain is shown here with its context. The antigen this receptor binds is unknown. The input lacks base qualities; no much larger clone sits a single base away. The immunoSEQ Assay, a bias-controlled multiplex PCR, was used to amplify TCRbeta CDR3 regions from genomic DNA. As for the authors' bioinformatics: The number of nucleated cells in each sample was estimated from the amplification of reference gene primers within the assay. To quantify the absolute abundance of each unique TCRbeta CDR3 rearrangement, sequence reads were collapsed and filtered. For each sample, productive Simpson clonality was calculated as the square root of Simpson's diversity index across productive rearrangements. TCRdb took over this immuneACCESS table, retaining in-frame rearrangements with V and J assigned. Such tables are incomplete; in checked studies, under half of the missing clones stem from an unresolved V gene, and the remainder is unexplained. The DNA was the basis for D and trimming; V, J and clone size are from that table. Counted in this sample were roughly 180,000 clones; over 70% of them appeared once. The top ten hold about an eighth of the sample.

In the prospective study, participants were roughly 18 to 90 years old, resided in about two dozen geographic areas of the United States, and were enrolled through a virtual design. In the prospective study, participants were assigned to cohorts based on the clinical history participants reported in a screening survey and a study questionnaire. For ImmuneRACE Cohort 3, a participant was defined as recovered based on two consecutive negative NP/OP PCR tests, clearance by a healthcare professional, or resolution of symptoms. Each participant in the prospective study had whole blood, serum and a nasopharyngeal or oropharyngeal swab collected by mobile phlebotomists. Additional blood draws and questionnaires over an approximately two-month period could optionally be provided by prospective study participants. Blood samples from the prospective study were shipped frozen or at room temperature prior to DNA extraction.

The data were taken from a study of blood T cell repertoires in COVID-19 (dated by TCRdb to 2018 to 2021). About the full investigation: Samples covering the acute and convalescent phases of COVID-19 were provided by collaborators in the United States, Italy and Spain. The prospective study material was composed of cDNA or gDNA derived from T cells, B-cell-depleted T cells, or PBMCs. Where HLA class I and class II types were available, the types were taken from metadata supplied by the sample provider, not from assay-based typing. The samples were drawn from two sources: the first 160 participants of the ongoing ImmuneRACE study, and 1,254 subjects contributed by 6 global collaborators. A de-identified subject ID, COVID-19 status, age in years and sex were almost always included in the sample metadata. A freely available public database, intended as a resource for researchers studying the immune response to SARS-CoV-2, is where the repertoires were released. Deeply sampled blood TCRbeta repertoires from subjects exposed to, actively infected with, or recovered from COVID-19 were included in the dataset. Broader findings and caveats from the paper: How much clinical and demographic metadata was included differed by source and by participant, and the metadata was provided uncurated.

Taken from cysteine to phenylalanine, the CDR3 has 16 residues. Left in the record is the CDR3 DNA by itself, 48 bases read in frame from the first base. Based on the germline V gene (reference sequence), the CDR1 and CDR2 sequences are GTSNPN and SVGIG. V is reduced by 2 bases and J by 2 bases, leaving a spacing of 18 bases between them. The rearranged segments are TRBV30 and TRBJ2-5; a weak D assignment points to TRBD2 (7 bases agree). The sequencing input was PBMCs or T cells enriched from blood (not recorded which). The TCR sequence derives from a woman between 55 and 75 years old who had recovered from COVID-19. The CDR3 here reads CAWSYLRGGVQETQYF. In nucleotides, the sequence is TGTGCCTGGAGTTACCTAAGGGGGGGGGTTCAAGAGACCCAGTACTTC.